One and the same sample provided the 15 T cell receptor beta chains below, sequenced in a study of breast tumors, draining lymph nodes, adjacent tissues. The lymph nodes were axillary draining lymph nodes from breast cancer patients. TCRdb processed the multiplex PCR reads anew with MiXCR; each CDR3 protein has one entry. The repertoire holds fewer than 90,000 distinct CDR3 sequences, approximately 30% seen once, with 8.1% in the top ten. Sequencing was carried out using axillary lymph node tissue. These receptor sequences come from a female donor with breast cancer. Some clones in this sample may be carry-over from other donors' samples.

This clonotype was seen repeatedly, ten times or more. The chain is built from TRBV6-6 and TRBJ2-5; tentatively, D is TRBD2 (5 bases). Between the trimmed V and J ends, which lost 7 bases and 2 bases, there was a span of 11 bases. The length of the CDR3 is 13 residues. In germline, CDR1 is MNHNY, CDR2 SVGAGI (reference sequence). In DNA, the CDR3 is TGTGCCAGCAACGGGGTTAGGCAAGAGACCCAGTACTTC. This encodes CASNGVRQETQYF.

This clonotype was seen ten or more times. The chain couples TRBV14 to TRBJ2-5; D may be TRBD1 or TRBD2 (5 bases each). There are 14 residues in the CDR3. V was cut by 1 base and J by 5 bases, with 11 bases left in between. The V gene's germline CDR1 is SGHDN and CDR2 FVKESK. The CDR3 bases are TGTGCCAGCAGCCAAGGGGGGAGTAAGGAGACCCAGTACTTC. Translated, it gives CASSQGGSKETQYF.

The V call is TRBV4-3, the J call TRBJ2-2; no clear D gene. From germline, CDR1 is LGHNA and CDR2 YSLEER. CDR3 length: 13 residues. V lost 4 bases to trimming and J lost 2 bases, with 5 bases between them. Here the CDR3 reads CASSPLNTGELFF. The CDR3 nucleotides read TGCGCCAGCAGCCCCTTAAACACCGGGGAGCTGTTTTTT.

This clonotype was counted only a few times. This could be a read error, since a much larger clone is one nucleotide away. This chain connects TRBV7-2 to TRBJ2-1; TRBD2 might be the D (6 bases). Per the germline V gene, CDR1 is SGHTA and CDR2 is FQGNSA. There are 15 residues in the CDR3. The CDR3 DNA is TGTGCCAGCAGCTTAGGGGGGGTTTTGGGGAATGAGCAGCTCTTC. This translates into CASSLGGVLGNEQLF.

This clonotype was recorded many times. The chain couples TRBV7-8 to TRBJ2-1; 7 positions match TRBD2. Looked up from germline, CDR1 is SGHVS and CDR2 is FQNEAQ. This CDR3 region has 14 residues. After removal of 5 bases from V and 10 bases from J, the junction contained 11 bases not matched to a gene. The CDR3 region has the DNA TGTGCCAGCAGCCAGATGGGAGGGCCAAGAGAGCAGTTCTTC. Translated: CASSQMGGPREQFF.

The V call is TRBV7-2, the J call TRBJ2-5, with TRBD1 matching over 11 bases. Germline CDR1 SGHTA, CDR2 FQGNSA. V was pared by 6 bases and J by 5 bases, with 5 bases of the junction left unmatched. The CDR3 has 14 amino acids. CDR3 sequence: CASSLGTGGETQYF. DNA of the CDR3: TGTGCCAGCAGTCTCGGGACAGGGGGGGAGACCCAGTACTTC.

On this clonotype itself: The junction departs from germline at one end; a sequencing error may be responsible. The CDR3 region has the DNA TGTGCCAGCAGCTCTTCGGGGGGTACCTACCAAGAGAACCAGTACTTC. Translation: CASSSSGGTYQENQYF. The chain carries TRBV5-4 and TRBJ2-5, with 7 bases aligning to TRBD2. Germline CDR1 SGHNT, CDR2 YYREEE (reference sequence). CDR3 length: 16 amino acids.

This clonotype was counted many times. The gene calls are TRBV9 and TRBJ1-3; D might be TRBD1 (6 bases). The V gene's germline CDR1 is SGDLS and CDR2 YYNGEE. The CDR3 runs to 15 residues. V lost 2 bases and J lost 3, with 12 bases in between. In DNA form, the CDR3 reads TGTGCCAGCAGCGTTGGGGGGGGCATTGGAAACACCATATATTTT. Amino acid sequence: CASSVGGGIGNTIYF.

In its sample, this clonotype was seen many times. The rearrangement joins TRBV5-6 to TRBJ1-6, with a weak D call TRBD1 (6 bases). CDR1 and CDR2 (germline): SGHDT, YYEEEE. Trimming shortened V by 3 bases and J by 4 bases, and 14 bases separated the two germline ends. The CDR3 spans 16 residues. In DNA form, the CDR3 reads TGTGCCAGCAGCTGGGCAGGGGAGACTTATAATTCACCCCTCCACTTT. This gives the protein CASSWAGETYNSPLHF. The complete variable domain, with remaining parts taken from reference TRBV5-6 and TRBJ1-6, reads DAGVTQSPTHLIKTRGQQVTLRCSPKSGHDTVSWYQQALGQGPQFIFQYYEEEERQRGNFPDRFSGHQFPNYSSELNVNALLLGDSALYLCASSWAGETYNSPLHFGNGTRLTVT.

This clonotype came up a few times. This may arise from a read error, as a much more abundant clone is one base away. The V call is TRBV13, the J call TRBJ2-5; possibly TRBD1 for D (6 bases). Germline-derived CDR1 and CDR2 are PRHDT and FYEKMQ (reference sequence). Deletions cut 5 bases from V and 0 bases from J, with 13 bases between. This CDR3 has 15 residues. Written as DNA, the CDR3 is TGTGCCAGCAGCCCCCCGACAGGAAACCAAGAGACCCAGTACTTC. This codes for CASSPPTGNQETQYF.

This clonotype was seen repeatedly, ten times or more. This chain connects TRBV20-1 to TRBJ1-5; TRBD1 matches at 8 bases. With V trimmed by 3 bases and J by 5 bases, 6 bases remained unmatched. The CDR3 spans 14 residues. CDR1 is DFQATT and CDR2 is SNEGSKA in the germline V gene (reference sequence). This CDR3 is CSASVGQVYQPQHF. CDR3 in DNA: TGCAGTGCTAGCGTGGGACAGGTCTATCAGCCCCAGCATTTT.

There are many counts of this clonotype. The chain joins TRBV12-3 or TRBV12-4 to TRBJ2-1, with 10 bases matching TRBD2. Trimming removed 10 bases from V and 4 bases from J; junction bases left unmatched: 10. The CDR3 contains 15 residues. CDR3 DNA: TGTGCCACCAAGAAAAGGACTAGCGGATACAATGAGCAGTTCTTC. Its translation: CATKKRTSGYNEQFF.

About this clonotype itself: This may arise from a read error, as a much more abundant clone is one base away. The chain employs TRBV5-6 and TRBJ2-7; 7 positions match TRBD2. This CDR3 has 14 residues. Germline V lookup: CDR1 SGHDT, CDR2 YYEEEE. The ends lost 5 bases at V and 3 bases at J; junction bases unmatched: 8. The CDR3 sequence: CASRSKLANYEQYF. The CDR3 DNA follows: TGTGCCAGCAGATCGAAACTAGCGAACTACGAGCAGTACTTC.

This clonotype came up many times. The J gene is TRBJ2-6, the V gene TRBV6-5; D is uncertain. V was clipped by 2 bases and J by 9 bases, with 5 bases between them. Per germline, CDR1 MNHEY and CDR2 SVGAGI. This CDR3 spans 12 amino acids. The CDR3 DNA follows: TGTGCCAGCAGTTACAACTTCAACGTCCTGACTTTC. Protein sequence: CASSYNFNVLTF.

This clonotype was seen only a few times. A read error is possible here, since a much larger clone lies one base away. The chain couples TRBV5-6 to TRBJ2-7; the D gene is possibly TRBD1 (6 bases). Germline CDR1 SGHDT, CDR2 YYEEEE. The CDR3 has 15 residues. The V and J ends lost 4 bases and 7 bases respectively, with 21 bases between them. This CDR3 reads CASSPRDTGRIEQYF. The DNA of the CDR3 is TGTGCCAGCAGCCCGAGGGACACGGGCCGGATAGAGCAGTACTTC.